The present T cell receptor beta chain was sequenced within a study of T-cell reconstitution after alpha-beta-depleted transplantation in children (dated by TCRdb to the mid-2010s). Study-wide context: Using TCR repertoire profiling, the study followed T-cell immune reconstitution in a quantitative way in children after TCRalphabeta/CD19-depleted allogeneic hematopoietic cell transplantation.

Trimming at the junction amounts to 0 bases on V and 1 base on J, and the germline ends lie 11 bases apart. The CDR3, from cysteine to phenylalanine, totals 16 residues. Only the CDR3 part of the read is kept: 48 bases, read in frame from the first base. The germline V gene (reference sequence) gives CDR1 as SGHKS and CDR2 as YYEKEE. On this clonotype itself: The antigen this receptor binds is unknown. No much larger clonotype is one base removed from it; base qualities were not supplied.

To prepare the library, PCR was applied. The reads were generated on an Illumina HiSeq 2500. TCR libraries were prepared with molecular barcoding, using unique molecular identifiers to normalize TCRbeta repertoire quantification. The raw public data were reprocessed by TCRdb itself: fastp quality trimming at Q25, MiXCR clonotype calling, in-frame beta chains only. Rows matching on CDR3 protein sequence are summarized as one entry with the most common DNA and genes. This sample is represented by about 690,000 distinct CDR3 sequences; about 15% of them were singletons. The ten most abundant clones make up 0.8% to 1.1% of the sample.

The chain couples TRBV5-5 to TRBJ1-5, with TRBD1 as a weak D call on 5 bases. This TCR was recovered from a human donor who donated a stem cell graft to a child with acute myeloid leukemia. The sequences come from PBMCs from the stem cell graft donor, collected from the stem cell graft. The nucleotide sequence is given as TGTGCCAGCAGCTTGGATGGGGGGTCCAGCAATCAGCCCCAGCATTTT. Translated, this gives CASSLDGGSSNQPQHF. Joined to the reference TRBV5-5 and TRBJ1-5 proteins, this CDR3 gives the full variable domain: DAGVTQSPTHLIKTRGQQVTLRCSPISGHKSVSWYQQVLGQGPQFIFQYYEKEERGRGNFPDRFSARQFPNYSSELNVNALLLGDSALYLCASSLDGGSSNQPQHFGDGTRLSIL.